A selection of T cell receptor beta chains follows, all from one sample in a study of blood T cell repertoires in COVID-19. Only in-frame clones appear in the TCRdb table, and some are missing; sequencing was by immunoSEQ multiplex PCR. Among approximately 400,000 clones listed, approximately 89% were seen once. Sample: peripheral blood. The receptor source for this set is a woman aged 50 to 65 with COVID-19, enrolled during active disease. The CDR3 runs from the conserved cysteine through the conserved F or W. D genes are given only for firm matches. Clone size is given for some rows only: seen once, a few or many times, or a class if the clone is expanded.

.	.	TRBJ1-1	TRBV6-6	CASSYVGLTEAFF	TGTGCCAGCAGTTACGTCGGACTAACTGAAGCTTTCTTT
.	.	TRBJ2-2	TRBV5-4	CASSGANTGELFF	TGTGCCAGCAGCGGGGCCAACACCGGGGAGCTGTTTTTT
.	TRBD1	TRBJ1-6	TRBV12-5	CASGLGTGFDSPLHF	TGTGCTAGTGGTTTGGGGACAGGGTTCGACTCACCCCTCCACTTT
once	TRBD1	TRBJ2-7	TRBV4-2	CASSQEGQGAYEQYF	TGTGCCAGCAGCCAAGAGGGACAGGGTGCCTACGAGCAGTACTTC
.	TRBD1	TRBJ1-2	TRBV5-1	CASSFGTGDAGYTF	TGCGCCAGCAGCTTTGGGACAGGGGATGCTGGCTACACCTTC
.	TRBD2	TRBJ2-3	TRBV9	CASSVFGGADGTDTQYF	TGTGCCAGCAGCGTTTTCGGGGGGGCTGATGGCACAGATACGCAGTATTTT
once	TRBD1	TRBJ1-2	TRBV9	CASSVSLSGTGNDYGYTF	TGTGCCAGCAGCGTGTCCTTATCCGGGACAGGGAATGACTATGGCTACACCTTC
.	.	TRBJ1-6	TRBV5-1	CASSLGLGSPLHF	TGCGCCAGCAGCTTGGGGCTAGGTTCACCCCTCCACTTT
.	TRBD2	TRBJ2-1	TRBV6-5	CASSSGTSGYNEQFF	TGTGCCAGCAGTTCCGGGACTAGCGGGTACAATGAGCAGTTCTTC
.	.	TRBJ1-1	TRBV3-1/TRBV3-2	CASSQDRGNTEAFF	TGTGCCAGCAGCCAAGATCGGGGGAACACTGAAGCTTTCTTT
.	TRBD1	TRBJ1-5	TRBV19	CATSAWGTGDQPQHF	TGTGCCACCTCCGCGTGGGGGACAGGGGATCAGCCCCAGCATTTT
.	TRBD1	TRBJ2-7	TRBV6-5	CASRRGQGAYEQYF	TGTGCCAGCAGACGGGGACAGGGAGCCTACGAGCAGTACTTC
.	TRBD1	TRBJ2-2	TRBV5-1	CASSYLRTGDTGELFF	TGCGCCAGCAGCTATCTCCGGACAGGGGACACCGGGGAGCTGTTTTTT
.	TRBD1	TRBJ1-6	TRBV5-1	CASSLRTGDNSPLHF	TGCGCCAGCAGCTTGCGGACAGGGGATAATTCACCCCTCCACTTT
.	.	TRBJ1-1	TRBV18	CASSLPYRGNTEAFF	TGTGCCAGCTCACTCCCTTATCGAGGGAACACTGAAGCTTTCTTT
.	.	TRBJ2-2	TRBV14	CASSPRGPETGELFF	TGTGCCAGCAGCCCGAGAGGGCCGGAGACCGGGGAGCTGTTTTTT
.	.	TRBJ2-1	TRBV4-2	CASSQDRGAVEYNEQFF	TGTGCCAGCAGCCAAGACCGGGGGGCGGTGGAGTACAATGAGCAGTTCTTC
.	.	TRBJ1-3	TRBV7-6	CASSLADSAVDTIYF	TGTGCCAGCAGCTTAGCAGACAGTGCCGTAGACACCATATATTTT
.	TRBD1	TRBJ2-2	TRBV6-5	CASNRGTGELFF	TGTGCCAGCAACAGGGGTACCGGGGAGCTGTTTTTT
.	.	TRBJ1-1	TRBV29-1	CSVEIPNSGTEAFF	TGCAGCGTTGAAATACCAAATTCGGGGACTGAAGCTTTCTTT
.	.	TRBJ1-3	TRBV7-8	CASSTGSSGNTIYF	TGTGCCAGCAGCACCGGTAGCTCTGGAAACACCATATATTTT
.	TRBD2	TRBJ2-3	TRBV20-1	CSASGQLAGGLYTDTQYF	TGCAGTGCTAGTGGCCAACTAGCGGGGGGACTATACACAGATACGCAGTATTTT
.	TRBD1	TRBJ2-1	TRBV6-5	CASSFGQGKPYNEQFF	TGTGCCAGCAGTTTTGGACAGGGCAAACCCTACAATGAGCAGTTCTTC
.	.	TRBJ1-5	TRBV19	CASSIGRHQPQHF	TGTGCCAGTAGTATAGGGAGACATCAGCCCCAGCATTTT
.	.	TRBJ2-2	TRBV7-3	CASSFSTTGELFF	TGTGCCAGCAGCTTCAGTACGACCGGGGAGCTGTTTTTT
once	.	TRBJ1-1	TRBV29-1	CSVSSTALNTEAFF	TGCAGCGTTAGCTCGACAGCGCTGAACACTGAAGCTTTCTTT
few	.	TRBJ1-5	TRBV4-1	CASSQVRRASNQPQHF	TGCGCCAGCAGCCAAGTACGCAGGGCAAGCAATCAGCCCCAGCATTTT
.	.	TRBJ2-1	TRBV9	CASSVGSGANEQFF	TGTGCCAGCAGCGTAGGGTCAGGGGCGAATGAGCAGTTCTTC